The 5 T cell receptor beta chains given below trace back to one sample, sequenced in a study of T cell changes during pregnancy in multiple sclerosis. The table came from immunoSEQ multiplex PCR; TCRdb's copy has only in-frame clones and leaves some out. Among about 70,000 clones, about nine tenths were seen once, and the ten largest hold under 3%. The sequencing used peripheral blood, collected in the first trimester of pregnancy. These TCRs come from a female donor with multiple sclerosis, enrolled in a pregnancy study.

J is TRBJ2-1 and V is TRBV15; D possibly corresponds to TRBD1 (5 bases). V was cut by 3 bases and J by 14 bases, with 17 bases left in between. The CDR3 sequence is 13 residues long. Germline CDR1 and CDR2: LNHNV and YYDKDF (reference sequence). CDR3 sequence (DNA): TGTGCCACCAGCAGCGCTCCCGGTGGGGCCGAGTTCTTC. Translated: CATSSAPGGAEFF. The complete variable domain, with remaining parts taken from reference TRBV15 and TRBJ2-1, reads DAMVIQNPRYQVTQFGKPVTLSCSQTLNHNVMYWYQQKSSQAPKLLFHYYDKDFNNEADTPDNFQSRRPNTSFCFLDIRSPGLGDTAMYLCATSSAPGGAEFFGPGTRLTVL.

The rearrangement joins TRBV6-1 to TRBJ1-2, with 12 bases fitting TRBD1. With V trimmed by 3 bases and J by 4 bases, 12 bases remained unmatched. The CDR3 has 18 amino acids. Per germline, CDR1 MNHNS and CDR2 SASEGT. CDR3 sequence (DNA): TGTGCCAGCAGTGATATCTATGGGACAGGGGGCGTAGGCTATGGCTACACCTTC. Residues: CASSDIYGTGGVGYGYTF.

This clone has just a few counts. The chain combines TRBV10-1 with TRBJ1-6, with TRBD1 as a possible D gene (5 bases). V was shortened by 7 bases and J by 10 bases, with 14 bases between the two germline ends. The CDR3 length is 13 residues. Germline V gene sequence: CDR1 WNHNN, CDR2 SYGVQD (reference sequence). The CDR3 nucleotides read TGCGCCAGCATTCCCCGGGACTCCTCACCCCTCCACTTT. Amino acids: CASIPRDSSPLHF.

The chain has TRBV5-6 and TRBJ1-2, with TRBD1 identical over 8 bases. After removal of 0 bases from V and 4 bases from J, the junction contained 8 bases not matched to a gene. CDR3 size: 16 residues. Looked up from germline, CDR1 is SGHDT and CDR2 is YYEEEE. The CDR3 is CASSLGPGGMGYGYTF. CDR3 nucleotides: TGTGCCAGCAGCTTGGGACCAGGGGGCATGGGCTATGGCTACACCTTC.

The CDR3 DNA sequence: TGTGCCAGCAGTTTCAGAATCACCCCCGGGACAGGGGTAGATACGCAGTATTTT. Its protein is CASSFRITPGTGVDTQYF. The chain has TRBV27 and TRBJ2-3, with 10 bases fitting TRBD1. Germline V CDR1 and CDR2: MNHEY, SMNVEV (reference sequence). The CDR3 length is 18 residues. V was pared by 3 bases and J by 5 bases, with 14 bases of the junction left unmatched.